This entry describes one T cell receptor (beta chain). Its antigen is undetermined. Germline CDR1 is SGHTA and CDR2 is FQGTGA. CDR3 length: 15 residues. V lost 2 bases, J lost 0 bases, and 8 bases lay in between. The record originates from a study of T cells in narcolepsy. Overall study findings and caveats: Comparing one patient's CSF and blood CD4+ clonotypes highlighted HCRT- and TRIB2-specific autoreactive clonotypes.

Sequenced by immunoSEQ multiplex PCR; TCRdb stores in-frame clones only, minus some. This sample has tens of thousands of clones, with approximately 84% found just once. This sequence joins TRBV7-3 and TRBJ1-3; D gene ambiguous. Material for sequencing was CD45RA- memory CD4+ T cells from PBMCs. This sequence originates from a human donor with narcolepsy. The CDR3: CASSLAPYSGNTIYF. The CDR3 DNA follows: TGTGCCAGCAGCTTAGCCCCGTACTCTGGAAACACCATATATTTT. Full variable domain (rest looked up from reference TRBV7-3 and TRBJ1-3): GAGVSQTPSNKVTEKGKYVELRCDPISGHTALYWYRQSLGQGPEFLIYFQGTGAADDSGLPNDRFFAVRPEGSVSTLKIQRTERGDSAVYLCASSLAPYSGNTIYFGEGSWLTVV.